This is a list of T cell receptor beta chains from one sample in a study of blood T cell repertoires in COVID-19. The data were produced by immunoSEQ multiplex PCR, yet TCRdb's version contains in-frame clones alone and is incomplete. The sample consists of 200,000 to 250,000 clones, around 82% of them appearing once. The source material was peripheral blood. All receptors come from an elderly woman with active or convalescent COVID-19. CDR3s include the opening cysteine and the closing phenylalanine or tryptophan. The order of the fields is V gene, J gene, clone size, CDR3 length, D gene, CDR3 protein, CDR3 DNA. D genes are given only for firm matches. A clone size is listed for some rows: how often the clone was seen (once, few, many), or a class if it is expanded.

TRBV7-9,TRBJ1-3,NA,17,NA,CASSLLGSPASGNTIYF,TGTGCCAGCAGCTTATTGGGCAGCCCGGCCTCTGGAAACACCATATATTTT
TRBV5-1,TRBJ2-7,once,16,TRBD2,CASSLDLAGGPTEQYF,TGCGCCAGCAGCTTGGACCTAGCGGGGGGGCCTACAGAGCAGTACTTC
TRBV5-1,TRBJ2-5,NA,15,NA,CASTRNPGYQETQYF,TGCGCCAGTACCAGGAACCCGGGGTACCAAGAGACCCAGTACTTC
TRBV6-6,TRBJ1-5,NA,15,TRBD1,CASRTTGGAGQPQHF,TGTGCCAGCAGAACGACAGGGGGCGCGGGACAGCCCCAGCATTTT
TRBV3-1/TRBV3-2,TRBJ2-7,NA,14,NA,CASSTHPGGPEQYF,TGTGCCAGCAGCACACACCCGGGGGGCCCCGAGCAGTACTTC
TRBV5-1,TRBJ1-4,once,13,NA,CASSFGGNEKLFF,TGCGCCAGCAGCTTCGGCGGTAATGAAAAACTGTTTTTT
TRBV5-5,TRBJ2-7,once,13,NA,CASSFPSAYEQYF,TGTGCCAGCAGCTTTCCTAGCGCGTACGAGCAGTACTTC
TRBV5-6,TRBJ2-1,once,16,TRBD1,CASSIHRGLLYNEQFF,TGTGCCAGCAGCATCCACAGGGGGCTGCTTTACAATGAGCAGTTCTTC
TRBV5-6,TRBJ1-5,once,15,TRBD1,CASSLWDRATQPQHF,TGTGCCAGCAGCTTGTGGGACAGGGCTACTCAGCCCCAGCATTTT
TRBV4-1,TRBJ2-5,NA,16,TRBD1,CASSQSLGQGEETQYF,TGCGCCAGCAGCCAAAGCCTGGGACAGGGGGAGGAGACCCAGTACTTC
TRBV4-1,TRBJ2-7,NA,13,NA,CASSQGTDYEQYF,TGCGCCAGCAGCCAAGGGACAGACTACGAGCAGTACTTC
TRBV7-6,TRBJ2-3,NA,13,TRBD1,CASSLVDRGTQYF,TGTGCCAGCAGCTTAGTGGACAGGGGAACGCAGTATTTT
TRBV18,TRBJ1-6,NA,16,TRBD1,CASSASSGGWDSPLHF,TGTGCCAGCTCAGCTTCATCAGGGGGATGGGATTCACCCCTCCACTTT
TRBV28,TRBJ2-2,NA,17,TRBD2,CASSHSPTSGNTGELFF,TGTGCCAGCAGCCATTCCCCGACTAGCGGTAACACCGGGGAGCTGTTTTTT
TRBV19,TRBJ1-6,NA,17,TRBD1,CASSGKGQGIRNSPLHF,TGTGCCAGTAGCGGAAAGGGACAGGGGATACGGAATTCACCCCTCCACTTT
TRBV7-2,TRBJ2-7,NA,13,NA,CASSWSNAYEQYF,TGTGCCAGCAGCTGGAGCAATGCCTACGAGCAGTACTTC
TRBV6-5,TRBJ2-1,NA,14,NA,CASSTGTRYNEQFF,TGTGCCAGCAGTACCGGGACTCGGTACAATGAGCAGTTCTTC
TRBV5-1,TRBJ2-3,NA,14,TRBD2,CASKIGTREDTQYF,TGCGCCAGCAAAATCGGGACTAGAGAAGATACGCAGTATTTT
TRBV5-4,TRBJ2-2,NA,16,TRBD2,CASSSEAGAGTGELFF,TGTGCCAGCAGCTCCGAAGCGGGAGCGGGCACCGGGGAGCTGTTTTTT
TRBV5-4,TRBJ2-1,NA,13,NA,CASSSGSPNEQFF,TGTGCCAGCAGCTCGGGGTCGCCGAATGAGCAGTTCTTC
TRBV18,TRBJ1-4,NA,16,TRBD1,CASSPPGTETNEKLFF,TGTGCCAGCTCACCCCCCGGGACAGAAACTAATGAAAAACTGTTTTTT
TRBV7-9,TRBJ1-4,NA,15,NA,CASSLRPEANEKLFF,TGTGCCAGCAGCCTCCGGCCGGAGGCCAATGAAAAACTGTTTTTT
TRBV19,TRBJ1-1,NA,12,TRBD1,CASKGQGLEAFF,TGTGCCAGTAAGGGACAGGGACTTGAAGCTTTCTTT
TRBV5-1,TRBJ2-4,NA,14,NA,CASSIWGPKNIQYF,TGCGCCAGCAGTATCTGGGGGCCCAAAAACATTCAGTACTTC
TRBV2,TRBJ2-2,NA,15,NA,CASSNLVGGTGELFF,TGTGCCAGCAGCAACCTCGTGGGGGGAACCGGGGAGCTGTTTTTT
TRBV3-1/TRBV3-2,TRBJ2-7,NA,15,TRBD2,CASSHSGLAGGEQYF,TGTGCCAGCAGCCATTCGGGACTAGCGGGAGGCGAGCAGTACTTC
TRBV27,TRBJ1-3,once,14,NA,CASSLVSSGNTIYF,TGTGCCAGCAGTTTAGTATCGTCTGGAAACACCATATATTTT
TRBV3-1/TRBV3-2,TRBJ1-1,NA,15,NA,CASSHGGIMNTEAFF,TGTGCCAGCAGCCACGGGGGGATCATGAACACTGAAGCTTTCTTT
TRBV6-2/TRBV6-3,TRBJ1-1,NA,16,NA,CASSYLQTQMNTEAFF,TGTGCCAGCAGTTACTTACAGACCCAAATGAACACTGAAGCTTTCTTT
TRBV7-9,TRBJ2-1,NA,15,NA,CASSLPGGADGEQFF,TGTGCCAGCAGCTTGCCCGGTGGGGCGGACGGTGAGCAGTTCTTC
TRBV7-8,TRBJ1-2,once,17,NA,CASSLASHETSNYGYTF,TGTGCCAGCAGCTTAGCGTCTCACGAGACTTCTAACTATGGCTACACCTTC
TRBV4-1,TRBJ1-1,few,14,NA,CASSPGISNTEAFF,TGCGCCAGCAGCCCCGGGATCTCGAACACTGAAGCTTTCTTT
TRBV19,TRBJ2-7,once,13,TRBD1,CASSMTGINEQYF,TGTGCCAGTAGTATGACAGGGATCAACGAGCAGTACTTC
TRBV19,TRBJ1-3,NA,15,NA,CASSMGRASGNTIYF,TGTGCCAGTAGTATGGGCAGAGCCTCTGGAAACACCATATATTTT
TRBV5-1,TRBJ1-2,NA,16,NA,CASSLVSTDSAYGYTF,TGCGCCAGCAGCTTGGTGTCGACAGATTCAGCTTATGGCTACACCTTC
TRBV3-1/TRBV3-2,TRBJ2-3,NA,16,TRBD2,CASSHIGGRAEDTQYF,TGTGCCAGCAGCCACATCGGCGGGAGGGCCGAGGATACGCAGTATTTT
TRBV9,TRBJ2-3,NA,16,TRBD1,CASSPRGQGAEDTQYF,TGTGCCAGCAGCCCGAGGGGACAGGGGGCAGAAGATACGCAGTATTTT
TRBV2,TRBJ2-5,NA,15,TRBD2,CASSAQGLGRGTQYF,TGTGCCAGCAGTGCCCAGGGACTAGGGAGGGGGACCCAGTACTTC
TRBV7-2,TRBJ2-3,once,15,TRBD2,CASSSSAGGTDTQYF,TGTGCCAGCAGCTCCTCAGCGGGGGGCACAGATACGCAGTATTTT
TRBV10-3,TRBJ1-6,once,14,TRBD1,CAISEGQGNSPLHF,TGTGCCATCAGTGAGGGACAGGGTAATTCACCCCTCCACTTT
TRBV5-6,TRBJ1-5,NA,16,NA,CASSFTGSRGNQPQHF,TGTGCCAGCAGCTTTACAGGGTCGAGGGGCAATCAGCCCCAGCATTTT
TRBV28,TRBJ1-2,NA,17,TRBD1,CASRLSGGGGQAYGYTF,TGTGCCAGCAGATTATCTGGTGGAGGGGGCCAGGCCTATGGCTACACCTTC
TRBV11-2,TRBJ1-2,once,14,NA,CASRSIGTHYGYTF,TGTGCCAGCAGATCCATCGGGACTCACTATGGCTACACCTTC
TRBV28,TRBJ2-2,NA,15,NA,CASSPYLGQSGELFF,TGTGCCAGCAGTCCGTACTTAGGACAGTCGGGGGAGCTGTTTTTT
TRBV21-1,TRBJ1-3,NA,15,NA,CASRSGQLSGNTIYF,TGTGCCAGTCGATCGGGACAGCTCTCTGGAAACACCATATATTTT
TRBV4-1,TRBJ2-1,NA,14,NA,CASSQARQFDEQFF,TGCGCCAGCAGCCAAGCCAGGCAATTCGATGAGCAGTTCTTC
TRBV2,TRBJ1-5,NA,17,TRBD1,CASRLDGTGARGQPQHF,TGTGCCAGCAGACTAGACGGTACAGGGGCCCGGGGGCAGCCCCAGCATTTT
TRBV29-1,TRBJ2-3,few,14,TRBD2,CSVGVAGATDTQYF,TGCAGCGTTGGGGTAGCGGGAGCCACAGATACGCAGTATTTT
TRBV4-1,TRBJ2-1,NA,15,NA,CASSHRGGAGDEQFF,TGCGCCAGCAGCCACCGAGGGGGGGCCGGGGATGAGCAGTTCTTC
TRBV29-1,TRBJ2-2,NA,13,NA,CSAKTENTGELFF,TGCAGCGCCAAGACAGAGAACACCGGGGAGCTGTTTTTT
TRBV5-1,TRBJ1-1,NA,14,NA,CASSLETGNTEAFF,TGCGCCAGCAGCTTGGAAACGGGGAACACTGAAGCTTTCTTT
TRBV27,TRBJ1-2,few,15,TRBD1,CASSLSRGGADGYTF,TGTGCCAGCAGTTTATCTCGAGGGGGCGCCGATGGCTACACCTTC